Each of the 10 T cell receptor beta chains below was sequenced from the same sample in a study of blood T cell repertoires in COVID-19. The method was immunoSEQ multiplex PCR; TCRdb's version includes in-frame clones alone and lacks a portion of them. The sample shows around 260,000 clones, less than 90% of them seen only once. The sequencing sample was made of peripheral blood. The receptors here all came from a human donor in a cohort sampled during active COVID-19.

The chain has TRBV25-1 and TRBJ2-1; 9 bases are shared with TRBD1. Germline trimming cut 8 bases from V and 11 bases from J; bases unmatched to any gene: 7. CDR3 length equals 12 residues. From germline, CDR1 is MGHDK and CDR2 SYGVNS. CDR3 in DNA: TGTGCCAGCGGACAGGGGTTGGGGAAGCAGTTCTTC. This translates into CASGQGLGKQFF.

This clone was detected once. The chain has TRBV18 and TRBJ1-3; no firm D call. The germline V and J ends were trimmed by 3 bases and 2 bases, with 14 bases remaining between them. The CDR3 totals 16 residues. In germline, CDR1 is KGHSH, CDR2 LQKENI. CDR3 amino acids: CASSPSGVRAGNTIYF. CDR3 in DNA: TGTGCCAGCTCACCCTCCGGGGTTAGAGCTGGAAACACCATATATTTT.

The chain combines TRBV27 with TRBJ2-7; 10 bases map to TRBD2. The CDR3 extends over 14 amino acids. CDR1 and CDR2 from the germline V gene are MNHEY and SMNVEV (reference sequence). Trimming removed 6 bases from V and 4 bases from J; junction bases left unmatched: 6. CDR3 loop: CASRRLAGEYEQYF. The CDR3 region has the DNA TGTGCCAGCAGACGTCTAGCGGGAGAATACGAGCAGTACTTC.

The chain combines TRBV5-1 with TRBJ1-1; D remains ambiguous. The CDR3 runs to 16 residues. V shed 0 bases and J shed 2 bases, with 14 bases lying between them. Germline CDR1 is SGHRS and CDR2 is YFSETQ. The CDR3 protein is CASSLGYGGKNTEAFF. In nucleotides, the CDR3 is TGCGCCAGCAGCTTGGGCTACGGAGGGAAAAACACTGAAGCTTTCTTT.

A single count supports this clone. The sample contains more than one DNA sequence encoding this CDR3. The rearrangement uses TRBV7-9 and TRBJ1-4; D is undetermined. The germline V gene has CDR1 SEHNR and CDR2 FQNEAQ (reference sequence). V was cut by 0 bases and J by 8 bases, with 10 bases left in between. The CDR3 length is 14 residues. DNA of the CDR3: TGTGCCAGCAGCTTAGCGGGAGGGAGGGAAAAACTGTTTTTT. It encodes CASSLAGGREKLFF.

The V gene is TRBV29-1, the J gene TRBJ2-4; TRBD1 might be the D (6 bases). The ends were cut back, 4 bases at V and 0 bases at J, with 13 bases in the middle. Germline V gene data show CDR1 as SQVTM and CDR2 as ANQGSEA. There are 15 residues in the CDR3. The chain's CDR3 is CSVATWTVAKNIQYF. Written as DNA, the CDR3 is TGCAGCGTTGCAACCTGGACAGTAGCCAAAAACATTCAGTACTTC.

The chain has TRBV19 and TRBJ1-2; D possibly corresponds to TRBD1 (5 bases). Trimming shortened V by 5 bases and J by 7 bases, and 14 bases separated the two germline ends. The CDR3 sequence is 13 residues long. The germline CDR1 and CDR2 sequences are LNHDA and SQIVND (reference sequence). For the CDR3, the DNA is TGTGCCAGTAGTCCACAGGTGATCACTGGCTACACCTTC. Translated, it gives CASSPQVITGYTF. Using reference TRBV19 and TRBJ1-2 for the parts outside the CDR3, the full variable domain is DGGITQSPKYLFRKEGQNVTLSCEQNLNHDAMYWYRQDPGQGLRLIYYSQIVNDFQKGDIAEGYSVSREKKESFPLTVTSAQKNPTAFYLCASSPQVITGYTFGSGTRLTVV.

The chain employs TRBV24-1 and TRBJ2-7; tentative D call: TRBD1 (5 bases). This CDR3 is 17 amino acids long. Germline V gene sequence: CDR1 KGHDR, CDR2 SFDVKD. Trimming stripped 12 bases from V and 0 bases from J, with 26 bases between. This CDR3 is CARWRQKRFSSSYEQYF. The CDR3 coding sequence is TGTGCCCGTTGGAGACAGAAACGTTTTTCGTCCTCCTACGAGCAGTACTTC.

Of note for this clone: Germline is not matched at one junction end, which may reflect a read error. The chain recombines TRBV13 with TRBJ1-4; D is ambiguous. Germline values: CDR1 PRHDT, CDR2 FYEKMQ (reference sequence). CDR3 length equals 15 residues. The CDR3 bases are TGTGCCAACAGCCGTGGGCGGACTCAGGATGAAAAACTGTTTTTT. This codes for CANSRGRTQDEKLFF.

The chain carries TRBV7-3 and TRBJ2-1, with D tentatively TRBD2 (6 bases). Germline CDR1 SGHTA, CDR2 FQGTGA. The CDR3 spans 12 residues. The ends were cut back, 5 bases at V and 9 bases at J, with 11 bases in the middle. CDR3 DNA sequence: TGTGCCAGCAGCGGTCGTAGCGGTGAGCAGTTCTTC. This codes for CASSGRSGEQFF.